This T cell receptor (beta chain) was obtained from a study of monozygotic twins with inflammatory bowel disease. For this clonotype: Its antigen remains unidentified.

General study points: By inverse Simpson index, TCRbeta diversity was lower in IBD patients than in healthy co-twins.

The germline V gene has CDR1 SGHRS and CDR2 YFSETQ. The length of the CDR3 is 12 residues. TCRdb processed the 5' RACE reads again and assigns one entry to each CDR3 protein, with no DNA. The sample holds around 450,000 distinct CDR3 sequences. The rearrangement uses TRBV5-1 and TRBJ2-1; there is no DNA to check the TCRdb D call of TRBD1. This receptor was identified in a human donor with ulcerative colitis or Crohn's disease, or a healthy co-twin of an affected twin (not recorded which). Sequences were obtained from blood. CDR3 sequence: CASSAQAAEQFF.